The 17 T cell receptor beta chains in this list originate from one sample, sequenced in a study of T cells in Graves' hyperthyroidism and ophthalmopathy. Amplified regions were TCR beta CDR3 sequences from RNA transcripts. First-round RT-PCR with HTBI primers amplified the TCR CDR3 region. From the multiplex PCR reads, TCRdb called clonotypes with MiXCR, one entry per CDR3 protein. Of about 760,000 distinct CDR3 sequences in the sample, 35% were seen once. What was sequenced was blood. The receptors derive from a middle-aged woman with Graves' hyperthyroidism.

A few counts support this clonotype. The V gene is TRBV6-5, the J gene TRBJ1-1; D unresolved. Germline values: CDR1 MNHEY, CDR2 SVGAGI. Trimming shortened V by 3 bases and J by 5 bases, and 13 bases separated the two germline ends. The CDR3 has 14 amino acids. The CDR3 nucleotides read TGTGCCAGCAGTTATATGCGGGATGGGACTGAAGCTTTCTTT. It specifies CASSYMRDGTEAFF.

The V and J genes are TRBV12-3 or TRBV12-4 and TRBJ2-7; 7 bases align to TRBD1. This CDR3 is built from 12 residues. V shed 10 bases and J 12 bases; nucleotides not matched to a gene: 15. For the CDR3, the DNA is TGTGCCAACAGCACGGGACAGTCTTCAAGGTACTTC. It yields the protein CANSTGQSSRYF.

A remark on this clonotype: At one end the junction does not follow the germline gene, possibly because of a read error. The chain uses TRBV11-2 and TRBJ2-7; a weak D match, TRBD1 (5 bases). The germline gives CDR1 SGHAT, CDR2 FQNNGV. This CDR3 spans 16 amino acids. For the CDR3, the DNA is TGTGCCAGCAGCTCGAGTACAGGACCATCGGGCTACGGGCAGTGCTTC. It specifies CASSSSTGPSGYGQCF.

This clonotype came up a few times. CDR3 residues: CSAQRQADHEQYF. CDR3 coding DNA: TGCAGCGCCCAAAGACAGGCGGACCACGAGCAGTACTTC. This chain links TRBV29-1 with TRBJ2-7; D is perhaps TRBD1 (6 bases). This CDR3 has 13 residues. The germline V gene has CDR1 SQVTM and CDR2 ANQGSEA. The V gene lost 7 bases and the J gene lost 5 bases, with 18 bases spanning the gap.

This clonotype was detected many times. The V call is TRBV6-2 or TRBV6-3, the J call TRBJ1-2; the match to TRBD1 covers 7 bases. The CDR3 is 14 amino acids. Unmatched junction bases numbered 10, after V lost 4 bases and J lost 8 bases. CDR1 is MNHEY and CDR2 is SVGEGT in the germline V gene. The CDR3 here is CASSSADRASGYTF. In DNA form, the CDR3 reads TGTGCCAGCAGTTCTGCCGACAGGGCATCGGGCTACACCTTC.

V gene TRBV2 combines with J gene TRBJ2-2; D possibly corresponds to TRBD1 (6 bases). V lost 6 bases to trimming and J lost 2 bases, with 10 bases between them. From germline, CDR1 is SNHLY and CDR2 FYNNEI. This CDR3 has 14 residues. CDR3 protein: CASREDRNTGELFF. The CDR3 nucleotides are TGTGCCAGCAGGGAGGACAGAAACACCGGGGAGCTGTTTTTT.

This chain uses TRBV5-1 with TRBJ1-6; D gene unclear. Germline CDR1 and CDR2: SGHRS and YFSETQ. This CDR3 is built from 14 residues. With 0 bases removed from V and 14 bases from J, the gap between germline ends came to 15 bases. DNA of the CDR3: TGCGCCAGCAGCTTGGGTCCGCACTTTTGGTCCCTCCACTTT. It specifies CASSLGPHFWSLHF.

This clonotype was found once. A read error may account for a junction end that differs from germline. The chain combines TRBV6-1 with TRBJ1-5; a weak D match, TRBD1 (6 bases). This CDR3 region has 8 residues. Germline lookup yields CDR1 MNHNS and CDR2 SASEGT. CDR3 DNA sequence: TGTGCCAGCAGTCGACAGGTCTTT. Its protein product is CASSRQVF.

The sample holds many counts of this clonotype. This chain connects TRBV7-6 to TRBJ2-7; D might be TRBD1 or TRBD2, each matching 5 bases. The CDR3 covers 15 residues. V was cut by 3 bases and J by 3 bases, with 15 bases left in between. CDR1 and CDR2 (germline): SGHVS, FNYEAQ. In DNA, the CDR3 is TGTGCCAGCAGCTTGGGCCAGGGAGACAACTACGAGCAGTACTTC. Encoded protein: CASSLGQGDNYEQYF.

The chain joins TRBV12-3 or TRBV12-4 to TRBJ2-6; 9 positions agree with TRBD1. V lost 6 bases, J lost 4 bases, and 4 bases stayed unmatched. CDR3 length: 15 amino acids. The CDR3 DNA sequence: TGTGCCAGCAGGGGGACAGGGAGAGGGGCCAACGTCCTGACTTTC. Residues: CASRGTGRGANVLTF.

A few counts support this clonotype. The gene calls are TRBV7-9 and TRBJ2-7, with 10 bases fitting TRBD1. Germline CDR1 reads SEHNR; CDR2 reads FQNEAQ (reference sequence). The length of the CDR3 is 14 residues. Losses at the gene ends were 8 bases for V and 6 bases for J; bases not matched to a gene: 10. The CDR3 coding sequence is TGTGCCAGCTCGGCACCGGGACAGGGGCTCGAGCAGTACTTC. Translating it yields CASSAPGQGLEQYF.

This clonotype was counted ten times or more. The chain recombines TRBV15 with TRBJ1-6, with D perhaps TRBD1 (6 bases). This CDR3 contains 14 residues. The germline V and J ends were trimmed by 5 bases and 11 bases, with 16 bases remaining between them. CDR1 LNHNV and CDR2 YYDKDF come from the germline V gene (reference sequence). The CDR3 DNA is TGTGCCACCAGCCCTCAGGGGACGGGTGCACCCCTCCACTTT. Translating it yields CATSPQGTGAPLHF.

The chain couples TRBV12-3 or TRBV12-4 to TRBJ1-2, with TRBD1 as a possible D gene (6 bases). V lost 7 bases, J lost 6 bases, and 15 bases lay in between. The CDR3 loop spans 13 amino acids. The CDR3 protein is CASTQGSRDGYTF. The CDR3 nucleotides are TGTGCCAGCACACAGGGATCAAGGGATGGCTACACCTTC.

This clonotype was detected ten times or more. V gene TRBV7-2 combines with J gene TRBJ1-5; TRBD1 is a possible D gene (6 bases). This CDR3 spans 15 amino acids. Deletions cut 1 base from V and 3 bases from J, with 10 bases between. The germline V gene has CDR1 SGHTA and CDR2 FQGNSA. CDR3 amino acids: CASSLVPGDNQPQHF. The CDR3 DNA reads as TGTGCCAGCAGCTTAGTGCCAGGGGACAATCAGCCCCAGCATTTT.

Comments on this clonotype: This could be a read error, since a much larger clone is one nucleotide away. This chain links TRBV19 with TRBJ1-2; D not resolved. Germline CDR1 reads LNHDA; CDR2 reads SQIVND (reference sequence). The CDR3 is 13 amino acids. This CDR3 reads CASSRFNGYGYPF. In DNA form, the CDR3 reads TGTGCCAGTAGTAGGTTTAATGGCTATGGCTACCCCTTC.

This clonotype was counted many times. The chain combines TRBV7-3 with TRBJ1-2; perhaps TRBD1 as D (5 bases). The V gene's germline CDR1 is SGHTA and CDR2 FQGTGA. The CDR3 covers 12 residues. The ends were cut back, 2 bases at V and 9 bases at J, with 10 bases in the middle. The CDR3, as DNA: TGTGCCAGCAGCTTATCGGGGCGGAGCTACACCTTC. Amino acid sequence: CASSLSGRSYTF.

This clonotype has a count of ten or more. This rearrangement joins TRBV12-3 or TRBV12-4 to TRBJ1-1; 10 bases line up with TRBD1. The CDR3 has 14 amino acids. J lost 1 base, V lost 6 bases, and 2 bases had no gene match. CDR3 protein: CASRRDRGNTEAFF. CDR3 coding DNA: TGTGCCAGCAGACGGGACAGGGGGAACACTGAAGCTTTCTTT.